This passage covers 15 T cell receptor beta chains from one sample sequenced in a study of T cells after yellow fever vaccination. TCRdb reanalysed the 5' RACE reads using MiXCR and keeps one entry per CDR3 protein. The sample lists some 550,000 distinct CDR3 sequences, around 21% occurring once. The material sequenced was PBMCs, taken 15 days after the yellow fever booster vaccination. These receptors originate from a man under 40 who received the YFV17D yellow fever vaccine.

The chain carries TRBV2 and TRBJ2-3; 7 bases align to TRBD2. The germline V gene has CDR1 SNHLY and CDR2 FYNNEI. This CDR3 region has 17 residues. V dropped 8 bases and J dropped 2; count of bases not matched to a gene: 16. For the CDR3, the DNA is TGTGCCAGCGTTCCGGAGCGGGATTTGGGAGTCACAGATACGCAGTATTTT. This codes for CASVPERDLGVTDTQYF.

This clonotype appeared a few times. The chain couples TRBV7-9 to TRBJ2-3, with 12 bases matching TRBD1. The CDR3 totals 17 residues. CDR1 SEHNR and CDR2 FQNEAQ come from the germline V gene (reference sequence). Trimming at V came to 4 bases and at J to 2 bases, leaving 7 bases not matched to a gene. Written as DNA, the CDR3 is TGTGCCAGCAGCTCCGTACCGGGACAGGGGGCCACAGATACGCAGTATTTT. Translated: CASSSVPGQGATDTQYF.

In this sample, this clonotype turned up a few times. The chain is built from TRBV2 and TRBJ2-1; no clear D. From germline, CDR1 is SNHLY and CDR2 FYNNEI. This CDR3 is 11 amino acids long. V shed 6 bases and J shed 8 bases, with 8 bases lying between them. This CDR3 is CASRSPHEQFF. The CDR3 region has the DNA TGTGCCAGCAGGAGCCCACATGAGCAGTTCTTC.

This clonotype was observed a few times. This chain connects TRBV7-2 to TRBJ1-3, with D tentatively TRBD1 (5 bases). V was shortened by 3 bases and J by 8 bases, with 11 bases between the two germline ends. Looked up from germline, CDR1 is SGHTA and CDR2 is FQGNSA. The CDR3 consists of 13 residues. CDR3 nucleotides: TGTGCCAGCAGCTTTTCCCCGGGGGACACCATATATTTT. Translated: CASSFSPGDTIYF. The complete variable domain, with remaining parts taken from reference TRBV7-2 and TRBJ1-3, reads GAGVSQSPSNKVTEKGKDVELRCDPISGHTALYWYRQSLGQGLEFLIYFQGNSAPDKSGLPSDRFSAERTGGSVSTLTIQRTQQEDSAVYLCASSFSPGDTIYFGEGSWLTVV.

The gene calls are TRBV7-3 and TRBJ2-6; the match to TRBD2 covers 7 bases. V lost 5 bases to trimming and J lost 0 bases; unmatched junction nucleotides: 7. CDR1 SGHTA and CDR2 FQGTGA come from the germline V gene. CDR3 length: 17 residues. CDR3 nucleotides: TGTGCCAGCAGCGCCCAGCCGGGGGGCTCTGGGGCCAACGTCCTGACTTTC. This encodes CASSAQPGGSGANVLTF.

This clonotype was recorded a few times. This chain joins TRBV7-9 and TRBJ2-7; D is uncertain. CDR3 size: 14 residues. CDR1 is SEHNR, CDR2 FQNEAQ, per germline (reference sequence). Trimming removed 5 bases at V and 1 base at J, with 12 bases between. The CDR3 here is CASSDTSSSYEQYF. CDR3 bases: TGTGCCAGCAGCGACACATCCTCGTCCTACGAGCAGTACTTC.

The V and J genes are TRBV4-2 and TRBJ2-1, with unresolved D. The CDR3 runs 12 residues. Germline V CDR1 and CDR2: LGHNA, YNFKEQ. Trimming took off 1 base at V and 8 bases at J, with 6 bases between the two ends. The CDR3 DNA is TGTGCCAGCAGCCAAGGCAGCTATGAGCAGTTCTTC. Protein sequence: CASSQGSYEQFF.

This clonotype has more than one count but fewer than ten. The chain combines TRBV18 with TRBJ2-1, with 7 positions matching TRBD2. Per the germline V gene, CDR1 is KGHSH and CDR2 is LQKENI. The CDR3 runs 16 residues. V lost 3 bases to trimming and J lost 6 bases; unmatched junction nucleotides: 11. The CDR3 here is CASSPSLWERGNEQFF. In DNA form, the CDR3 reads TGTGCCAGCTCACCGAGTTTGTGGGAGCGGGGCAATGAGCAGTTCTTC. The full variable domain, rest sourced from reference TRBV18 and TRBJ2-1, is NAGVMQNPRHLVRRRGQEARLRCSPMKGHSHVYWYRQLPEEGLKFMVYLQKENIIDESGMPKERFSAEFPKEGPSILRIQQVVRGDSAAYFCASSPSLWERGNEQFFGPGTRLTVL.

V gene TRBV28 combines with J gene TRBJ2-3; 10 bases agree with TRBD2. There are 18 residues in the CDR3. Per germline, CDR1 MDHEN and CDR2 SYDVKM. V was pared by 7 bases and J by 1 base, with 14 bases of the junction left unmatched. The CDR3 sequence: CASTITSGRAGGTDTQYF. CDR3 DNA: TGTGCCAGCACCATAACCAGCGGGAGGGCCGGAGGCACAGATACGCAGTATTTT.

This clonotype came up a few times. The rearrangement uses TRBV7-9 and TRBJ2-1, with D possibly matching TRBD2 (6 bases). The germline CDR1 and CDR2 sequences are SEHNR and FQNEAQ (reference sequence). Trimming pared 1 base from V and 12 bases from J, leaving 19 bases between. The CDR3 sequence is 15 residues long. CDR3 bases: TGTGCCAGCAGCTTAGTGGGCAGGGACTCATTGGGGCAGTTCTTC. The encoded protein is CASSLVGRDSLGQFF.

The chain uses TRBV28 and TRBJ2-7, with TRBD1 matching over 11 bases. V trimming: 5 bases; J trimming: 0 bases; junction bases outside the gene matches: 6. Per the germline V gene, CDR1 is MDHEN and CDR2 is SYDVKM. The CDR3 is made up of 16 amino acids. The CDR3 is CASSTDRGRLSYEQYF. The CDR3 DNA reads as TGTGCCAGCAGTACGGACAGGGGGCGCCTCTCCTACGAGCAGTACTTC.

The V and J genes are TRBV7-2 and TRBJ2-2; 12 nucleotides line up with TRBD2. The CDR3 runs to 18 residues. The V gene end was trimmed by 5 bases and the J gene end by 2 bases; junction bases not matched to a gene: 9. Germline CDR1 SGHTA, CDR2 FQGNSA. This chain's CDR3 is CASSLTRLAGANTGELFF. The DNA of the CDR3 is TGTGCCAGCAGCCTAACGCGACTAGCGGGGGCAAACACCGGGGAGCTGTTTTTT.

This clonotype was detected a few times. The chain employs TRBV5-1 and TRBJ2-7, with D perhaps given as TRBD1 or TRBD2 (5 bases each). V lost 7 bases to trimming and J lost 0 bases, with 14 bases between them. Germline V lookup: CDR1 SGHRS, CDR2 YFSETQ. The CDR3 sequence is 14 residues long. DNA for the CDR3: TGCGCCAGCGGCCGGGACGGATACTCCTACGAGCAGTACTTC. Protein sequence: CASGRDGYSYEQYF.

DNA for the CDR3: TGTGCCAGCAGTGAATTGGGGGGGAATCAGCCCCAGCATTTT. Its translation is CASSELGGNQPQHF. The chain links TRBV6-1 to TRBJ1-5; tentative D call: TRBD1 (5 bases). Germline-derived CDR1 and CDR2 are MNHNS and SASEGT. This CDR3 is built from 14 residues. V was shortened by 2 bases and J by 4 bases, with 9 bases between the two germline ends.

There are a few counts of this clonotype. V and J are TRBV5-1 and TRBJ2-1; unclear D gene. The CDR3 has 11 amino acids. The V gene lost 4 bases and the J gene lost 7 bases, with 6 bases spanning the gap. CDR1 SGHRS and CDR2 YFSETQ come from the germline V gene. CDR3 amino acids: CASSELNEQFF. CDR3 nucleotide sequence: TGCGCCAGCAGCGAATTAAATGAGCAGTTCTTC.